Following are 22 T cell receptor beta chains from one sample sequenced in a study of CD8 T cells in ankylosing spondylitis. Study findings and constraints: A motif in TCR beta, a set of several highly homologous variants, appeared characteristic of ankylosing spondylitis blood.

These receptors have no known antigen. TCRdb re-analysed the 5' RACE reads in MiXCR, keeping a single row per CDR3 protein. The sample comprises more than 600,000 distinct CDR3 sequences, under 20% of which are singletons, and around 19% rests with the top ten. Sequencing input: blood, either unsorted or a sorted T cell fraction (not recorded which). These receptors were taken from a male donor with ankylosing spondylitis.

In this sample, this clonotype turned up a few times. The CDR3 region has the DNA TGTGCCAGCAGTCCCTGGACTAGCGGGATCCACGAGCAGTACTTC. Amino acids: CASSPWTSGIHEQYF. This rearrangement joins TRBV27 to TRBJ2-7, with TRBD2 matching over 12 bases. Germline CDR1 MNHEY, CDR2 SMNVEV (reference sequence). With V trimmed by 5 bases and J by 5 bases, 7 bases remained unmatched. There are 15 residues in the CDR3.

This clonotype has only a few counts. The CDR3 DNA is TGCGCCAGCAGCCCCGAGACAGGGGTCAAGTTGTCTGTGAACACTGAAGCTTTCTTT. As protein: CASSPETGVKLSVNTEAFF. The chain links TRBV5-1 to TRBJ1-1; 8 bases agree with TRBD1. V was clipped by 4 bases and J by 0 bases; unmatched bases: 17. This CDR3 is 19 amino acids long. Germline V lookup: CDR1 SGHRS, CDR2 YFSETQ.

The chain is built from TRBV5-1 and TRBJ2-2; 9 bases match TRBD1. With V trimmed by 1 base and J by 1 base, 5 bases remained unmatched. From germline, CDR1 is SGHRS and CDR2 YFSETQ. There are 17 residues in the CDR3. CDR3: CASSLLPGQGNTGELFF. The CDR3 coding sequence is TGCGCCAGCAGCTTGCTCCCGGGACAGGGGAACACCGGGGAGCTGTTTTTT.

J is TRBJ1-2 and V is TRBV15; D gene uncertain. V was clipped by 3 bases and J by 6 bases, with 5 bases between them. CDR1 and CDR2 (germline): LNHNV, YYDKDF (reference sequence). The CDR3 totals 11 residues. The CDR3 is CATSREDGYTF. The DNA of the CDR3 is TGTGCCACCAGCAGGGAAGATGGCTACACCTTC.

J is TRBJ2-7 and V is TRBV5-1; no clear D gene. Germline CDR1 and CDR2: SGHRS and YFSETQ. The CDR3 is made up of 15 amino acids. Trimming took off 4 bases at V and 3 bases at J, with 17 bases between the two ends. The CDR3 reads CASSLTWGPLYEQYF. In nucleotides, the CDR3 is TGCGCCAGCAGCCTCACATGGGGTCCTCTCTACGAGCAGTACTTC. Based on the CDR3 plus reference TRBV5-1 and TRBJ2-7, the full variable domain is KAGVTQTPRYLIKTRGQQVTLSCSPISGHRSVSWYQQTPGQGLQFLFEYFSETQRNKGNFPGRFSGRQFSNSRSEMNVSTLELGDSALYLCASSLTWGPLYEQYFGPGTRLTVT.

The J gene is TRBJ2-7, the V gene TRBV2, with D perhaps matching TRBD1 or TRBD2 (6 bases each). Deletions cut 5 bases from V and 1 base from J, with 15 bases between. The CDR3 extends over 15 amino acids. In germline, CDR1 is SNHLY, CDR2 FYNNEI. The CDR3 coding sequence is TGTGCCAGCAGTCGCCAGTCGGGGGCTTCCTACGAGCAGTACTTC. It encodes CASSRQSGASYEQYF. The full variable domain, rest sourced from reference TRBV2 and TRBJ2-7, is EPEVTQTPSHQVTQMGQEVILRCVPISNHLYFYWYRQILGQKVEFLVSFYNNEISEKSEIFDDQFSVERPDGSNFTLKIRSTKLEDSAMYFCASSRQSGASYEQYFGPGTRLTVT.

V usage is TRBV5-8 and J usage is TRBJ1-6; D not certain. The V and J ends lost 4 bases and 7 bases respectively, with 15 bases between them. The CDR3 covers 15 residues. The V gene's germline CDR1 is SGHTS and CDR2 YDEGEE. CDR3 sequence: CASSTRTGINSPLHF. The CDR3 nucleotides read TGTGCCAGCAGCACTAGGACGGGGATAAATTCACCCCTCCACTTT.

This clonotype was recorded a few times. This chain joins TRBV28 and TRBJ2-4; 14 bases fit TRBD2. J gave up 6 bases and V 5 bases, and 6 bases lay outside the gene matches. The CDR3 extends over 16 amino acids. Germline V lookup: CDR1 MDHEN, CDR2 SYDVKM. CDR3 nucleotides: TGTGCCAGCAGTATCATAGGGACTAGCGGGAGAAACATTCAGTACTTC. Residues: CASSIIGTSGRNIQYF.

This clonotype was found many times. The chain joins TRBV5-1 to TRBJ1-6; 10 nucleotides match TRBD1. The junction had 5 bases not matched to a gene; V was cut back by 5 bases and J by 6 bases. Germline assignment: CDR1 SGHRS and CDR2 YFSETQ. The CDR3 is 15 residues long. CDR3 amino acids: CASSPGTGVNSPLHF. Here the CDR3 DNA reads TGCGCCAGCAGTCCGGGGACAGGGGTTAATTCACCCCTCCACTTT.

V is TRBV29-1 and J is TRBJ2-6; 8 bases are a match to TRBD1. The CDR3 loop spans 15 amino acids. Germline lookup yields CDR1 SQVTM and CDR2 ANQGSEA. The junction had 3 bases not matched to a gene; V was cut back by 5 bases and J by 0 bases. CDR3 loop: CSVSTGGSGANVLTF. The CDR3 DNA reads as TGCAGCGTTTCAACAGGGGGCTCTGGGGCCAACGTCCTGACTTTC.

This clonotype was counted a few times. The V and J genes are TRBV5-1 and TRBJ1-1, with D tentatively TRBD1 (5 bases). Germline loops: CDR1 SGHRS, CDR2 YFSETQ. The V end lost 0 bases, the J end lost 7 bases, and 10 bases lay between the germline ends. The CDR3 spans 13 residues. The CDR3 loop is CASSLDRPNEAFF. The DNA of the CDR3 is TGCGCCAGCAGCTTGGACAGGCCCAATGAAGCTTTCTTT.

The chain uses TRBV2 and TRBJ2-7, with 8 bases matching TRBD2. CDR1 and CDR2 from the germline V gene are SNHLY and FYNNEI. The V segment lost 6 bases and the J segment 4 bases; nucleotides outside the gene matches: 8. CDR3 size: 14 residues. The CDR3 bases are TGTGCCAGCAGGACCGGGACTAGTACGTACGAGCAGTACTTC. Protein sequence: CASRTGTSTYEQYF.

This clonotype has a handful of counts. The chain uses TRBV3-1 and TRBJ1-1; D may be TRBD1 (5 bases). The germline V and J ends were trimmed by 0 bases and 4 bases, with 9 bases remaining between them. Germline V lookup: CDR1 LGHDT, CDR2 YNNKEL (reference sequence). The CDR3 has 14 residues. In nucleotides, the CDR3 is TGTGCCAGCAGCCAAGATGTGGGGGTCACTGAAGCTTTCTTT. It encodes CASSQDVGVTEAFF. Full variable domain (missing parts from reference TRBV3-1 and TRBJ1-1): DTAVSQTPKYLVTQMGNDKSIKCEQNLGHDTMYWYKQDSKKFLKIMFSYNNKELIINETVPNRFSPKSPDKAHLNLHINSLELGDSAVYFCASSQDVGVTEAFFGQGTRLTVV.

V usage is TRBV30 and J usage is TRBJ1-5, with D maybe TRBD1 (5 bases). The V end lost 1 base, the J end lost 5 bases, and 9 bases lay between the germline ends. The CDR3 length is 13 residues. The germline CDR1 and CDR2 sequences are GTSNPN and SVGIG (reference sequence). For the CDR3, the DNA is TGTGCCTGGAGTGGAAGGGGCGATCAGCCCCAGCATTTT. It specifies CAWSGRGDQPQHF.

The V gene is TRBV24-1, the J gene TRBJ2-1, with 11 bases identical to TRBD2. The CDR3 runs 16 residues. CDR1 is KGHDR, CDR2 SFDVKD, per germline. V gave up 3 bases and J gave up 6 bases; unmatched junction bases: 6. Here the CDR3 reads CATSDALAGDINEQFF. Written as DNA, the CDR3 is TGTGCCACCAGTGATGCACTAGCGGGAGATATCAATGAGCAGTTCTTC.

The rearrangement links TRBV7-2 to TRBJ1-1; possibly TRBD1 for D (6 bases). Germline V lookup: CDR1 SGHTA, CDR2 FQGNSA. CDR3 size: 14 residues. With 5 bases removed from V and 1 base from J, the gap between germline ends came to 11 bases. The CDR3 sequence is CASSKKGGNTEAFF. The CDR3 DNA sequence: TGTGCCAGCAGCAAAAAGGGGGGGAACACTGAAGCTTTCTTT.

The rearrangement uses TRBV4-2 and TRBJ1-5; D gene unclear. Trimming left V 1 base short and J 8 bases short, with 9 bases between. CDR3 size: 13 residues. Germline V lookup: CDR1 LGHNA, CDR2 YNFKEQ. CDR3 DNA: TGTGCCAGCAGCCAAGGATGGGCGGAGCCCCAGCATTTT. It is translated as CASSQGWAEPQHF.

This sequence joins TRBV7-9 and TRBJ1-4; weak D call: TRBD1 (5 bases). Trimming left V 3 bases short and J 8 bases short, with 16 bases between. This CDR3 is 15 amino acids long. Per the germline V gene, CDR1 is SEHNR and CDR2 is FQNEAQ (reference sequence). The CDR3: CASSLPTGTGEKLFF. In DNA form, the CDR3 reads TGTGCCAGCAGCTTGCCCACCGGGACGGGCGAAAAACTGTTTTTT.

This clonotype has only a few counts. The chain employs TRBV11-2 and TRBJ2-7; 11 nucleotides line up with TRBD1. J was trimmed by 7 bases and V by 5 bases; bases with no gene match: 7. CDR3 size: 14 residues. CDR1 SGHAT and CDR2 FQNNGV come from the germline V gene. CDR3 DNA sequence: TGTGCCAGCAGCGTTCCGGGACAGGGGGGTGAGCAGTACTTC. As protein: CASSVPGQGGEQYF.

The chain recombines TRBV7-6 with TRBJ1-6, with D tentatively TRBD1 (5 bases). V gave up 3 bases and J gave up 7 bases, with 13 bases separating them. The germline V gene has CDR1 SGHVS and CDR2 FNYEAQ. The CDR3 is 15 amino acids. The CDR3: CASSLDDSWNSPLHF. CDR3 bases: TGTGCCAGCAGCTTGGATGACAGTTGGAATTCACCCCTCCACTTT.

The chain joins TRBV3-1 to TRBJ2-4; possibly TRBD2 for D (6 bases). CDR1 is LGHDT, CDR2 YNNKEL, per germline (reference sequence). The germline V and J ends were trimmed by 2 bases and 8 bases, with 10 bases remaining between them. CDR3 length: 13 residues. The CDR3 region has the DNA TGTGCCAGCAGCCAACGGGGGTCGGACATTCAGTACTTC. This sequence encodes CASSQRGSDIQYF.

In this sample, this clonotype turned up a few times. V and J are TRBV7-8 and TRBJ2-7; D is undetermined. Trimming left V 2 bases short and J 9 bases short, with 14 bases between. CDR1 is SGHVS and CDR2 is FQNEAQ in the germline V gene. This CDR3 spans 13 amino acids. The CDR3 spells CASSLSLYDGQYF. CDR3 bases: TGTGCCAGCAGCTTATCACTTTACGACGGGCAGTACTTC.